These T cell receptor beta chains were read from a single sample in a study of identical twins. MiXCR was run by TCRdb on the 5' RACE reads, yielding one entry per CDR3 protein. The data hold about 200,000 distinct CDR3 sequences, with more than 6.5% observed a single time. Separately, the same data were catalogued under a study of yellow fever vaccine responses in identical twins.

Sequencing was done on a sample of memory (CD45RO+) T cells sorted from blood. The receptors derive from a woman in her late teens or twenties in good health. The CDR3 runs from the conserved cysteine through the conserved F or W. Fields, in order: clone size, D gene, V gene, J gene, CDR3 protein, CDR3 DNA. A D gene is named only where the DNA matches it firmly. For some rows the clone size is stated as once, few or many, or as a class when expanded; others skip it.

clone size: .; D gene: .; V gene: TRBV4-2; J gene: TRBJ1-1; CDR3 protein: CASSQSAESVYEAFF; CDR3 DNA: TGTGCCAGCAGCCAAAGCGCAGAGTCGGTTTATGAAGCTTTCTTT
clone size: many; D gene: TRBD2; V gene: TRBV3-1; J gene: TRBJ2-1; CDR3 protein: CASSQDRSGRSGEQFF; CDR3 DNA: TGTGCCAGCAGCCAAGATAGGAGCGGGAGGTCCGGTGAGCAGTTCTTC
clone size: .; D gene: .; V gene: TRBV6-2/TRBV6-3; J gene: TRBJ2-3; CDR3 protein: CASSYGQVPLGDTQYF; CDR3 DNA: TGTGCCAGCAGTTACGGGCAGGTCCCGTTGGGAGATACGCAGTATTTT
clone size: many; D gene: .; V gene: TRBV28; J gene: TRBJ2-6; CDR3 protein: CASSSSSDGANVLTF; CDR3 DNA: TGTGCCAGCAGTTCCTCTTCCGACGGGGCCAACGTCCTGACTTTC
clone size: few; D gene: TRBD1; V gene: TRBV7-9; J gene: TRBJ2-2; CDR3 protein: CASSLAGQGATGELFF; CDR3 DNA: TGTGCCAGCAGCTTAGCTGGACAGGGGGCTACCGGGGAGCTGTTTTTT
clone size: many; D gene: .; V gene: TRBV20-1; J gene: TRBJ2-5; CDR3 protein: CSAETTQETQYF; CDR3 DNA: TGCAGTGCTGAGACGACCCAAGAGACCCAGTACTTC
clone size: many; D gene: TRBD1; V gene: TRBV5-1; J gene: TRBJ2-7; CDR3 protein: CARPPGQGFREPSYEQYF; CDR3 DNA: TGCGCCAGGCCCCCGGGACAGGGTTTTAGGGAGCCCTCTTACGAGCAGTACTTC
clone size: few; D gene: .; V gene: TRBV7-2; J gene: TRBJ2-7; CDR3 protein: CASSSLGGVSYEQYF; CDR3 DNA: TGTGCCAGCAGCTCCCTCGGCGGGGTCTCCTACGAGCAGTACTTC
clone size: few; D gene: TRBD1; V gene: TRBV2; J gene: TRBJ1-1; CDR3 protein: CASKVEGALPNTEAFF; CDR3 DNA: TGTGCCAGCAAAGTTGAGGGGGCCCTACCCAACACTGAAGCTTTCTTT
clone size: .; D gene: .; V gene: TRBV2; J gene: TRBJ2-2; CDR3 protein: CASSEIRNTGELFF; CDR3 DNA: TGTGCCAGCAGTGAAATAAGAAACACCGGGGAGCTGTTTTTT
clone size: many; D gene: .; V gene: TRBV6-1; J gene: TRBJ2-3; CDR3 protein: CASRDVTDTQYF; CDR3 DNA: TGTGCCAGCAGGGACGTCACAGATACGCAGTATTTT
clone size: .; D gene: .; V gene: TRBV30; J gene: TRBJ2-3; CDR3 protein: CAWGTGAGTDTQYF; CDR3 DNA: TGTGCCTGGGGTACGGGGGCAGGCACAGATACGCAGTATTTT
clone size: many; D gene: TRBD2; V gene: TRBV7-8; J gene: TRBJ2-2; CDR3 protein: CASSLEVGASGRSTGELFF; CDR3 DNA: TGTGCCAGCAGCTTAGAGGTTGGGGCAAGCGGGAGGAGCACCGGGGAGCTGTTTTTT
clone size: many; D gene: TRBD1; V gene: TRBV10-2; J gene: TRBJ2-2; CDR3 protein: CATWDRMTGELFF; CDR3 DNA: TGCGCCACCTGGGACAGGATGACCGGGGAGCTGTTTTTT
clone size: few; D gene: TRBD2; V gene: TRBV5-6; J gene: TRBJ2-5; CDR3 protein: CASSLNSGIQETQYF; CDR3 DNA: TGTGCCAGCAGCTTGAATAGCGGGATCCAAGAGACCCAGTACTTC
clone size: few; D gene: .; V gene: TRBV7-9; J gene: TRBJ1-6; CDR3 protein: CASSSPGLLHF; CDR3 DNA: TGTGCCAGCAGCTCCCCGGGGCTGCTCCACTTT
clone size: .; D gene: .; V gene: TRBV20-1; J gene: TRBJ2-7; CDR3 protein: CSARWQGRSYEQYF; CDR3 DNA: TGCAGTGCTAGGTGGCAGGGTCGGTCCTACGAGCAGTACTTC
clone size: many; D gene: .; V gene: TRBV7-2; J gene: TRBJ1-2; CDR3 protein: CASSLDILYGYTF; CDR3 DNA: TGTGCCAGCAGCCTCGACATCCTCTATGGCTACACCTTC
clone size: .; D gene: .; V gene: TRBV5-1; J gene: TRBJ1-2; CDR3 protein: CASSLDAANYGYTF; CDR3 DNA: TGCGCCAGCAGCTTGGACGCAGCTAACTATGGCTACACCTTC
clone size: many; D gene: TRBD1; V gene: TRBV12-3/TRBV12-4; J gene: TRBJ1-6; CDR3 protein: CASSMGQGSSPLHF; CDR3 DNA: TGTGCCAGCAGTATGGGACAGGGAAGTTCACCCCTCCACTTT
clone size: few; D gene: .; V gene: TRBV6-1; J gene: TRBJ1-5; CDR3 protein: CASSGGNQPQHF; CDR3 DNA: TGTGCCTCGTCGGGGGGCAATCAGCCCCAGCATTTT
clone size: many; D gene: .; V gene: TRBV12-3/TRBV12-4; J gene: TRBJ2-7; CDR3 protein: CASSLFGGSGSYEQYF; CDR3 DNA: TGTGCCAGCAGTTTGTTTGGGGGGAGCGGCTCCTACGAGCAGTACTTC
clone size: few; D gene: .; V gene: TRBV6-6; J gene: TRBJ2-1; CDR3 protein: CASSFDQINEQFF; CDR3 DNA: TGTGCCAGCAGTTTTGACCAAATCAATGAGCAGTTCTTC
clone size: many; D gene: TRBD2; V gene: TRBV20-1; J gene: TRBJ2-3; CDR3 protein: CSASPFMSGSGTDTQYF; CDR3 DNA: TGCAGTGCTTCCCCCTTTATGAGCGGGAGTGGCACAGATACGCAGTATTTT
clone size: many; D gene: TRBD2; V gene: TRBV11-2; J gene: TRBJ2-1; CDR3 protein: CASSLVRPSGGGYNEQFF; CDR3 DNA: TGTGCCAGCAGCTTAGTAAGGCCTAGCGGGGGGGGCTACAATGAGCAGTTCTTC
clone size: few; D gene: TRBD1; V gene: TRBV3-1; J gene: TRBJ2-3; CDR3 protein: CASSPFRGRADTQYF; CDR3 DNA: TGTGCCAGCAGTCCCTTTAGGGGGCGCGCAGATACGCAGTATTTT
clone size: many; D gene: TRBD1; V gene: TRBV4-2; J gene: TRBJ2-1; CDR3 protein: CASSLRTGNHNEQFF; CDR3 DNA: TGTGCCAGCAGCCTAAGGACAGGGAACCACAATGAGCAGTTCTTC
clone size: few; D gene: TRBD2; V gene: TRBV7-3; J gene: TRBJ2-5; CDR3 protein: CASRPGLAGGQETQYF; CDR3 DNA: TGTGCCAGCAGGCCAGGACTAGCGGGGGGGCAAGAGACCCAGTACTTC
clone size: few; D gene: .; V gene: TRBV19; J gene: TRBJ1-1; CDR3 protein: CASRTRGAEAFF; CDR3 DNA: TGTGCCAGTAGAACTAGGGGGGCCGAAGCTTTCTTT
clone size: .; D gene: TRBD2; V gene: TRBV11-2; J gene: TRBJ2-1; CDR3 protein: CASSFRLAGGPIYNEQFF; CDR3 DNA: TGTGCCAGCAGCTTCAGACTAGCGGGAGGGCCGATATACAATGAGCAGTTCTTC
clone size: many; D gene: .; V gene: TRBV11-3; J gene: TRBJ2-3; CDR3 protein: CASSPRSPDTQYF; CDR3 DNA: TGTGCCAGCAGCCCCAGGTCCCCGGATACGCAGTATTTT
clone size: few; D gene: .; V gene: TRBV28; J gene: TRBJ2-3; CDR3 protein: CASSFSPGHNTQYF; CDR3 DNA: TGTGCCAGCAGTTTCAGCCCAGGCCATAATACGCAGTATTTT
clone size: many; D gene: .; V gene: TRBV10-3; J gene: TRBJ1-3; CDR3 protein: CAISESGQSSGNTIYF; CDR3 DNA: TGTGCCATCAGTGAGTCAGGACAAAGCTCTGGAAACACCATATATTTT
clone size: many; D gene: .; V gene: TRBV7-9; J gene: TRBJ2-5; CDR3 protein: CASSVRLDREETQYF; CDR3 DNA: TGTGCCAGCAGCGTCAGACTAGACAGGGAAGAGACCCAGTACTTC
clone size: few; D gene: TRBD2; V gene: TRBV6-1; J gene: TRBJ2-7; CDR3 protein: CASSEDIAGGYEQYF; CDR3 DNA: TGTGCCAGCAGTGAAGATATAGCGGGGGGCTACGAGCAGTACTTC
clone size: .; D gene: .; V gene: TRBV30; J gene: TRBJ2-7; CDR3 protein: CAWTPTGAPYEQYF; CDR3 DNA: TGTGCCTGGACCCCTACGGGGGCCCCCTACGAGCAGTACTTC
clone size: few; D gene: .; V gene: TRBV18; J gene: TRBJ1-3; CDR3 protein: CASSSESVGGNTIYF; CDR3 DNA: TGTGCCAGCTCCTCGGAATCTGTGGGAGGAAACACCATATATTTT
clone size: few; D gene: TRBD2; V gene: TRBV7-2; J gene: TRBJ2-7; CDR3 protein: CASSLQAQTSSHEQYF; CDR3 DNA: TGTGCCAGCAGCTTACAAGCCCAGACTAGCTCCCACGAGCAGTACTTC
clone size: many; D gene: TRBD1; V gene: TRBV28; J gene: TRBJ2-3; CDR3 protein: CASSPRWQGVSDTQYF; CDR3 DNA: TGTGCCAGCAGCCCCCGATGGCAGGGGGTTTCAGATACGCAGTATTTT
clone size: few; D gene: TRBD2; V gene: TRBV6-6; J gene: TRBJ2-7; CDR3 protein: CASSPTSVGEQYF; CDR3 DNA: TGTGCCAGCAGTCCAACTAGCGTCGGGGAGCAGTACTTC
clone size: .; D gene: .; V gene: TRBV13; J gene: TRBJ2-3; CDR3 protein: CASRKGGRTSGDTQYF; CDR3 DNA: TGTGCCAGCAGGAAGGGGGGCAGGACCTCGGGAGATACGCAGTATTTT
clone size: many; D gene: .; V gene: TRBV7-2; J gene: TRBJ2-7; CDR3 protein: CASSLASGLNEQYF; CDR3 DNA: TGTGCCAGCAGCTTAGCCTCGGGACTTAACGAGCAGTACTTC
clone size: many; D gene: TRBD1; V gene: TRBV5-1; J gene: TRBJ2-3; CDR3 protein: CASSQTGASTDTQYF; CDR3 DNA: TGCGCCAGCAGTCAGACAGGGGCGAGCACAGATACGCAGTATTTT
clone size: few; D gene: .; V gene: TRBV29-1; J gene: TRBJ2-7; CDR3 protein: CSVVRGGMGEQYF; CDR3 DNA: TGCAGCGTTGTTCGGGGTGGGATGGGGGAGCAGTACTTC
clone size: .; D gene: TRBD2; V gene: TRBV5-1; J gene: TRBJ2-5; CDR3 protein: CASSLDPSGSGETQYF; CDR3 DNA: TGCGCCAGCAGCTTGGACCCTAGCGGGAGTGGTGAGACCCAGTACTTC
clone size: few; D gene: TRBD2; V gene: TRBV7-6; J gene: TRBJ2-3; CDR3 protein: CASSPSGREGDTQYF; CDR3 DNA: TGTGCCAGCAGTCCTAGCGGGAGAGAGGGAGATACGCAGTATTTT
clone size: few; D gene: TRBD1; V gene: TRBV15; J gene: TRBJ1-6; CDR3 protein: CATSTDRLLDSPLHF; CDR3 DNA: TGTGCCACCAGCACGGACAGGTTACTCGATTCACCCCTCCACTTT
clone size: many; D gene: .; V gene: TRBV14; J gene: TRBJ1-2; CDR3 protein: CASSHGTVDYTF; CDR3 DNA: TGTGCCAGCAGCCATGGGACGGTAGACTACACCTTC
clone size: .; D gene: .; V gene: TRBV29-1; J gene: TRBJ2-7; CDR3 protein: CSVEGDSYEQYF; CDR3 DNA: TGCAGCGTTGAGGGGGACTCCTACGAGCAGTACTTC
clone size: .; D gene: TRBD1; V gene: TRBV25-1; J gene: TRBJ2-3; CDR3 protein: CASLPGQLPTDTQYF; CDR3 DNA: TGTGCCAGCCTACCGGGACAGCTTCCCACAGATACGCAGTATTTT
clone size: many; D gene: TRBD2; V gene: TRBV5-1; J gene: TRBJ2-7; CDR3 protein: CASSLLPSGSYEQYF; CDR3 DNA: TGCGCCAGCAGCTTGTTACCTAGCGGGAGCTACGAGCAGTACTTC
clone size: .; D gene: .; V gene: TRBV9; J gene: TRBJ1-2; CDR3 protein: CASSVAPQGYGYTF; CDR3 DNA: TGTGCCAGCAGCGTAGCTCCTCAGGGATATGGCTACACCTTC